This T cell receptor (beta chain) was found in a study of T cell clonotyping in hematopoietic cell transplantation. Time point given: recipient sample about 28 days before transplant, after cytoreduction. Looked up from germline, CDR1 is ENHRY and CDR2 is SYGVKD. The V end lost 3 bases, the J end lost 8 bases, and 7 bases lay between the germline ends. This CDR3 is built from 12 residues. TCRdb's table, derived via immunoSEQ multiplex PCR, lists solely in-frame clones and lacks some. The data hold approximately 26,000 clones, with approximately 82% observed a single time. By share, this clone counts as medium-sized.

The sequencing here drew on peripheral blood mononuclear cells, taken before stem cell transplant. The TCR sequence derives from a woman between 55 and 75 years old with acute myeloid leukemia. Some clones in this sample may be carry-over from other donors' samples. The chain has TRBV10-3 and TRBJ1-4, with D perhaps matching TRBD1 (5 bases). The CDR3 spells CAISEGDEKLFF. The CDR3 DNA sequence: TGTGCCATCAGTGAAGGGGACGAAAAACTGTTTTTT.